This T cell receptor (beta chain) was captured in a study of Ad26.COV2.S vaccination and SARS-CoV-2 variants. Study-level information: Participant was drawn from the COV1001 Ad26.COV2.S trial arm. Once, or twice with 56 days between doses, Ad26.COV2.S was given intramuscularly.

TCRdb's table, derived via immunoSEQ multiplex PCR, lists solely in-frame clones and lacks some. This repertoire shows 510,000 or so clones, approximately 88% found once; its top ten account for about 13%. CDR3 size: 14 residues. Trimming at V came to 5 bases and at J to 9 bases, leaving 7 bases not matched to a gene. Germline CDR1 is LNHDA and CDR2 is SQIVND (reference sequence). Sample treatment: roughly 20 received Ad26.COV2.S at low or high dose, single or two shots; roughly five received placebo; per-sample allocation not given. Day 63 after the first injection of vaccine or placebo was the sampling time.

Sequencing was performed on peripheral blood, taken in a trial of Ad26.COV2.S vaccine versus placebo. This sequence joins TRBV19 and TRBJ1-6; 7 positions agree with TRBD1. This TCR was recovered from a person between 18 and 65 years old who received the Ad26.COV2.S COVID-19 vaccine or a placebo. The DNA of the CDR3 is TGTGCCAGTAGTGCCCTAACAGGGGTTTCACCCCTCCACTTT. This translates into CASSALTGVSPLHF.